In its sample, the clone carrying this TCR beta chain was seen many times. This entry comes from a study of identical twins. TCRdb fed the 5' RACE reads into MiXCR, producing one record per CDR3 protein. The sample gives 350,000 or so distinct CDR3 sequences, 9% to 10% of which show up once; about 8.1% is in the top ten. Germline values: CDR1 SGHKS, CDR2 YYEKEE (reference sequence). The CDR3 extends over 14 amino acids. V gave up 2 bases and J gave up 6 bases, with 15 bases separating them. This chain uses TRBV5-5 with TRBJ2-7; D is ambiguous. The TCR sequence derives from a woman aged 50 to 60 in good health. Sequencing was done on a sample of naive T cells sorted from blood. The DNA for the CDR3 is TGTGCCAGCAGCTTTGAAGGGTCCCTTTTCGAGCAGTACGTC. This translates into CASSFEGSLFEQYV.